This T cell receptor (beta chain) appears in the sequencing data of a study of shared clonotypes between healthy human individuals. This clone has more than one count but fewer than ten. Using immunoSEQ multiplex PCR, the repertoire was profiled, and TCRdb retains in-frame clones only, with some absent. The profile shows about 600,000 clones, around three quarters of them singletons. Germline trimming cut 4 bases from V and 2 bases from J; bases unmatched to any gene: 4. The CDR3 has 15 amino acids. The V gene's germline CDR1 is KGHSH and CDR2 LQKENI. V and J are TRBV18 and TRBJ2-3; 9 bases match TRBD1. The TCR comes from a middle-aged woman in good health. Some clones in this sample may be carry-over from other donors' samples. Sequenced sample: PBMCs. This CDR3 is CASSRQGEPTDTQYF. The CDR3 DNA is TGTGCCAGCTCACGACAGGGGGAACCCACAGATACGCAGTATTTT.